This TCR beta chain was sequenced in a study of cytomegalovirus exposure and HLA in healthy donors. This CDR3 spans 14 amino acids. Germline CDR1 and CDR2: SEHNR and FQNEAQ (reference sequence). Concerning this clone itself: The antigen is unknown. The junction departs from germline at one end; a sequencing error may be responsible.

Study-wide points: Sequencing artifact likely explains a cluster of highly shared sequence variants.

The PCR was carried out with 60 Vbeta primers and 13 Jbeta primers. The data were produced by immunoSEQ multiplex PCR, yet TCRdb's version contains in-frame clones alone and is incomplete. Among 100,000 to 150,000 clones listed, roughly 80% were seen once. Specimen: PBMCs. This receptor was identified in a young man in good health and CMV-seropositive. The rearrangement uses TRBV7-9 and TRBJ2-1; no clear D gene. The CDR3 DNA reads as TGTTCCAGCAGCTTACCAGGCCCCTACAATGAGCAGTTCTTC. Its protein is CSSSLPGPYNEQFF.